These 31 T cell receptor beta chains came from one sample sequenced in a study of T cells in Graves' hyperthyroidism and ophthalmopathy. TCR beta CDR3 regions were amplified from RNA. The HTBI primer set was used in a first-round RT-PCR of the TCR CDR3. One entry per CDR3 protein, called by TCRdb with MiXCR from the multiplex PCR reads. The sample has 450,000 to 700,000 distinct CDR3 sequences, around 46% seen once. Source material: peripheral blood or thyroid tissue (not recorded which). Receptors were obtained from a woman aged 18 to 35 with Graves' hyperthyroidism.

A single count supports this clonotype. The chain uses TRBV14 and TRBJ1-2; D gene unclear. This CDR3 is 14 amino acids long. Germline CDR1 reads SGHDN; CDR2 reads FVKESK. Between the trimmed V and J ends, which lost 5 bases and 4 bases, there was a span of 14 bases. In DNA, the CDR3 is TGTGCCAGCAGCACCCACGGGGTGGGCTATGGCTACACCTTC. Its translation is CASSTHGVGYGYTF.

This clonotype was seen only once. The CDR3 protein is CATSGVAFNTGELFF. CDR3 DNA: TGTGCCACCAGTGGTGTGGCATTTAACACCGGGGAGCTGTTTTTT. V usage is TRBV24-1 and J usage is TRBJ2-2; D call uncertain. The CDR3 totals 15 residues. V lost 5 bases, J lost 2 bases, and 11 bases lay in between. Per germline, CDR1 KGHDR and CDR2 SFDVKD.

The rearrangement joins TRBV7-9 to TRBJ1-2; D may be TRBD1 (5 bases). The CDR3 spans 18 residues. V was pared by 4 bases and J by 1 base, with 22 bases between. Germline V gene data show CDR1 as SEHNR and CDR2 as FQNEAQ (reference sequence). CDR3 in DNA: TGTGCCAGCAGCTATGCCGGTACCTCCGGGACGATTAACTATGGCTACACCTTC. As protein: CASSYAGTSGTINYGYTF.

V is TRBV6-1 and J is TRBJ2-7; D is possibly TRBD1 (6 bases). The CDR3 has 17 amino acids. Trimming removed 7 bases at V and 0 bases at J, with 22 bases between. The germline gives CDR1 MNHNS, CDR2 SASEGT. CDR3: CASTDRTASILSYEQYF. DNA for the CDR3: TGTGCCAGCACTGACAGGACTGCCTCAATTCTCTCCTACGAGCAGTACTTC.

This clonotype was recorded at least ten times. CDR3 amino acids: CASSRLGQGYEKLFF. CDR3 bases: TGTGCCAGCAGCCGCCTTGGACAGGGATATGAAAAACTGTTTTTT. This chain links TRBV14 with TRBJ1-4; TRBD1 agrees at 8 bases. In germline, CDR1 is SGHDN, CDR2 FVKESK. The CDR3 length is 15 residues. The J segment lost 6 bases and the V segment lost 4 bases, leaving 7 bases of the junction unmatched.

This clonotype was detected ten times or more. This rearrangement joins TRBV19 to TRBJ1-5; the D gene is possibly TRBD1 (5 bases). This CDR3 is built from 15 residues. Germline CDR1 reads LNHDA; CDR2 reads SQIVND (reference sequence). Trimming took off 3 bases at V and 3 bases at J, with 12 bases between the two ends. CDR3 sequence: CASSISRGYNQPQHF. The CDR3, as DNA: TGTGCCAGTAGTATTTCGAGGGGATACAATCAGCCCCAGCATTTT.

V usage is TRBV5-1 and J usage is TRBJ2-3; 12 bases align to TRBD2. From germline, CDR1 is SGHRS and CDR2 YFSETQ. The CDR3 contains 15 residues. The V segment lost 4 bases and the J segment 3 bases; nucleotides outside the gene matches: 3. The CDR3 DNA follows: TGCGCCAGCAGCCCGACTAGCGGGAGAACAGATACGCAGTATTTT. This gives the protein CASSPTSGRTDTQYF.

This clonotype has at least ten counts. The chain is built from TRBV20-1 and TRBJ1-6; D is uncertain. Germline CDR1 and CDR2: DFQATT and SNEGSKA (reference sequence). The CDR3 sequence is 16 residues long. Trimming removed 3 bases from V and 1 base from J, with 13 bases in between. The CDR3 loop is CSARGRPGSYNSPLHF. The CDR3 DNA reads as TGCAGTGCTAGGGGTCGCCCTGGGTCCTATAATTCACCCCTCCACTTT.

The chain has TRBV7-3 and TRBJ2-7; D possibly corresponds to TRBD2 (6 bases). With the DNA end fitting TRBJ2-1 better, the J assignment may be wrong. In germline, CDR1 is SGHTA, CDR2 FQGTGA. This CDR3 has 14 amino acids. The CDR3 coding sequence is TGTGCCAGCAGCTTAATGGGACTTCAGGGTGAGCAGTTCTTC. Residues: CASSLMGLQGEQFF.

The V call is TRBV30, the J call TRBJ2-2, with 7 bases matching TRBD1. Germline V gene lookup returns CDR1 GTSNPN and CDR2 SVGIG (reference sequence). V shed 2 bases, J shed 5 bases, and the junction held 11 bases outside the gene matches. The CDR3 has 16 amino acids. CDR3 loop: CAWSTGITGVTGELFF. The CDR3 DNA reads TGTGCCTGGAGTACCGGTATAACAGGGGTTACCGGGGAGCTGTTTTTT.

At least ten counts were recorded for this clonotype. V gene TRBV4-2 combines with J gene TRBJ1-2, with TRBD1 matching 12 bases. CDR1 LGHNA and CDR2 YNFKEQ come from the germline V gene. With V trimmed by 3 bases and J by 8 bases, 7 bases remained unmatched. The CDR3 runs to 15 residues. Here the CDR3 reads CASSQAGTGGEGYTF. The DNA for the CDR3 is TGTGCCAGCAGCCAGGCCGGGACAGGGGGCGAGGGCTACACCTTC.

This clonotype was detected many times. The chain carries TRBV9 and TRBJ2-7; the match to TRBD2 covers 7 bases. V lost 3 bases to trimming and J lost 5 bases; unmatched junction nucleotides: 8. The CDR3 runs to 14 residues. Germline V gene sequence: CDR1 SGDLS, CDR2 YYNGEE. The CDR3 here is CASSAWGGDDEQYF. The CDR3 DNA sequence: TGTGCCAGCAGCGCTTGGGGAGGGGACGACGAGCAGTACTTC.

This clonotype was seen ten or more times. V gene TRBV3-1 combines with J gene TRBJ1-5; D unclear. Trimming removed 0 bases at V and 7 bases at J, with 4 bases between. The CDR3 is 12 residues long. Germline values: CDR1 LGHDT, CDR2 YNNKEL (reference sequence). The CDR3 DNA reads TGTGCCAGCAGCCAAGATACCCAGCCCCAGCATTTT. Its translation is CASSQDTQPQHF.

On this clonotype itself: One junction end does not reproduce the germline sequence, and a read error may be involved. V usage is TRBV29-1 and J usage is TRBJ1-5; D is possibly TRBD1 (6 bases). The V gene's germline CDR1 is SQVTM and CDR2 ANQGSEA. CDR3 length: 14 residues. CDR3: CSVGRGESNRPQHF. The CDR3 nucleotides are TGCAGCGTTGGTAGGGGGGAGAGCAATCGGCCCCAGCATTTT.

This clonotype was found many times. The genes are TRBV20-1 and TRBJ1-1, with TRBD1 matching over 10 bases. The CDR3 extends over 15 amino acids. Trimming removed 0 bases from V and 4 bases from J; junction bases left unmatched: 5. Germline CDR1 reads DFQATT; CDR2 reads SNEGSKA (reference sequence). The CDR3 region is CSARDPRTGGTEAFF. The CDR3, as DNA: TGCAGTGCTAGAGACCCTCGGACAGGGGGCACTGAAGCTTTCTTT.

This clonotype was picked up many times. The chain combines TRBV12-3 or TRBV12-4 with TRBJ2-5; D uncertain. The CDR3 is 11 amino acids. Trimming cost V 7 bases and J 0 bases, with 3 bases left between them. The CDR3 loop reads CASTNQETQYF. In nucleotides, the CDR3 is TGTGCCAGCACCAACCAAGAGACCCAGTACTTC.

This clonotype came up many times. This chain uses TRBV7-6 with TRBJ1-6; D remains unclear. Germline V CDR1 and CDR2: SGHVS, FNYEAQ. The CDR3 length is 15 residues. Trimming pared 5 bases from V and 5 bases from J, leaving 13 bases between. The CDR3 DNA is TGTGCCAGCAGCCCCAGACCGAAGGATAATTCACCCCTCCACTTT. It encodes CASSPRPKDNSPLHF. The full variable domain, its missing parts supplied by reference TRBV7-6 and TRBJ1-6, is GAGVSQSPRYKVTKRGQDVALRCDPISGHVSLYWYRQALGQGPEFLTYFNYEAQQDKSGLPNDRFSAERPEGSISTLTIQRTEQRDSAMYRCASSPRPKDNSPLHFGNGTRLTVT.

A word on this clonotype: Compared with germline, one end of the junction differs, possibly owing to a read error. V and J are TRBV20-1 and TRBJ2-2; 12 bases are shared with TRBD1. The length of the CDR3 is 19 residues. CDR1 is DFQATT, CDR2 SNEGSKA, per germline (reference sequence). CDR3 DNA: TGCAGTGCTCGGCCCCGGGACAGGGGGCCCACACTAAACACCGGGAAGCTGTTTTTT. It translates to CSARPRDRGPTLNTGKLFF.

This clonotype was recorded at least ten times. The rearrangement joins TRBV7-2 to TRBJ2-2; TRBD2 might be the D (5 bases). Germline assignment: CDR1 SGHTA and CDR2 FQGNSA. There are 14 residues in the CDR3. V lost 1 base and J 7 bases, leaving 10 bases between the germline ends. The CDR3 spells CASSLGLANGELFF. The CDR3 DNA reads TGTGCCAGCAGCTTAGGGCTAGCAAACGGGGAGCTGTTTTTT.

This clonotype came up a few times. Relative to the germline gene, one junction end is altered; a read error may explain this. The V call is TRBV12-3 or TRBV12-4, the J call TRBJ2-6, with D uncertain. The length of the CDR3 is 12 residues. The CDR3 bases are TGCGCCAGCAGTGGGGTAGCCAACGTCCTGACTTTC. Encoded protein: CASSGVANVLTF.

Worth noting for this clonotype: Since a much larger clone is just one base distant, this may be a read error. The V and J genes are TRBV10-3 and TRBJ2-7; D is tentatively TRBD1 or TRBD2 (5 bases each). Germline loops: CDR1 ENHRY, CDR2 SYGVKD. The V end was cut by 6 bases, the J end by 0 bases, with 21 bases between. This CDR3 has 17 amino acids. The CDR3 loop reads CAIRESQRGVFSYEQYF. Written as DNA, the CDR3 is TGTGCCATCAGGGAATCCCAACGAGGGGTCTTCTCCTACGAGCAGTACTTC.

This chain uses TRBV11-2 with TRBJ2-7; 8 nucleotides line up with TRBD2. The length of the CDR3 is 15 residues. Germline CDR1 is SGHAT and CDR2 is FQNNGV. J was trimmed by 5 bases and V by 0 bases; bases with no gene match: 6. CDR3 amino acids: CASSLEAGDWNEQYF. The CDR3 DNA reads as TGTGCCAGCAGCTTAGAAGCGGGAGATTGGAACGAGCAGTACTTC.

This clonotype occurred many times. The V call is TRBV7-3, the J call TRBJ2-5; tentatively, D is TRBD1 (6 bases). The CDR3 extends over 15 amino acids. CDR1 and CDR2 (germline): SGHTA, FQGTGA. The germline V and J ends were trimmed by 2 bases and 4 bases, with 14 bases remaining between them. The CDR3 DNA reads TGTGCCAGCAGCTTAGGGTTGGGCAGGGGAGAGACCCAGTACTTC. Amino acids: CASSLGLGRGETQYF.

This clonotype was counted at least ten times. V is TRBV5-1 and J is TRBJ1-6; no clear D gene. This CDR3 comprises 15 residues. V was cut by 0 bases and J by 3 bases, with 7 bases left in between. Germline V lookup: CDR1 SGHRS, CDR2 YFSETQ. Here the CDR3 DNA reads TGCGCCAGCAGCTTGGACAGAAACTATAATTCACCCCTCCACTTT. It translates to CASSLDRNYNSPLHF.

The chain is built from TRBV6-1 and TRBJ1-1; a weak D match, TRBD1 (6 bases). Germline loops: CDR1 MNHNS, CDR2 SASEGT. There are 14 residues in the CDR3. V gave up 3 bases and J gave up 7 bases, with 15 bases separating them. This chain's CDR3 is CASSDRGPYNEAFF. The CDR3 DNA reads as TGTGCCAGCAGTGATCGGGGGCCCTACAATGAAGCTTTCTTT.

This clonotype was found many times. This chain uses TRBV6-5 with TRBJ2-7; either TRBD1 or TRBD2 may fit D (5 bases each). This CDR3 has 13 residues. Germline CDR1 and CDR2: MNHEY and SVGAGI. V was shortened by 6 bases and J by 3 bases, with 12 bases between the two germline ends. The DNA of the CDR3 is TGTGCCAGCAGGGGACCGGGATTCTACGAGCAGTACTTC. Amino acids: CASRGPGFYEQYF.

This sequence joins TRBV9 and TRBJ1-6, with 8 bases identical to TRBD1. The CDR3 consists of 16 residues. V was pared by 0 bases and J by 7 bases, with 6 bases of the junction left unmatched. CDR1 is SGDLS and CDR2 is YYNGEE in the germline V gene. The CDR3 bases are TGTGCCAGCAGCGTAGACCCGTGGACAGGGAATTCACCCCTCCACTTT. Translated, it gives CASSVDPWTGNSPLHF. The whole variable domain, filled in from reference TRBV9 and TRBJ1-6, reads DSGVTQTPKHLITATGQRVTLRCSPRSGDLSVYWYQQSLDQGLQFLIQYYNGEERAKGNILERFSAQQFPDLHSELNLSSLELGDSALYFCASSVDPWTGNSPLHFGNGTRLTVT.

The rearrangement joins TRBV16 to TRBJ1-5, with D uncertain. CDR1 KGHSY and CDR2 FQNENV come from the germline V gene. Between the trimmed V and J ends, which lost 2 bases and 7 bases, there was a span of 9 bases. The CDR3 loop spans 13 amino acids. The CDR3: CASSQGALQPQHF. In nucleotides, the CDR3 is TGTGCCAGCAGCCAAGGAGCGTTGCAGCCCCAGCATTTT. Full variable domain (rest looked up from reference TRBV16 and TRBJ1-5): GEEVAQTPKHLVRGEGQKAKLYCAPIKGHSYVFWYQQVLKNEFKFLISFQNENVFDETGMPKERFSAKCLPNSPCSLEIQATKLEDSAVYFCASSQGALQPQHFGDGTRLSIL.

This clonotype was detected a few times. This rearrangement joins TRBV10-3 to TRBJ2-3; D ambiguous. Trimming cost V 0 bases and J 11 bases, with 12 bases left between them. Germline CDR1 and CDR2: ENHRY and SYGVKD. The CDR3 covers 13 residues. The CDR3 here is CAISESLSGEQYF. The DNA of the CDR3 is TGTGCCATCAGTGAGTCGTTATCCGGCGAGCAGTATTTT.

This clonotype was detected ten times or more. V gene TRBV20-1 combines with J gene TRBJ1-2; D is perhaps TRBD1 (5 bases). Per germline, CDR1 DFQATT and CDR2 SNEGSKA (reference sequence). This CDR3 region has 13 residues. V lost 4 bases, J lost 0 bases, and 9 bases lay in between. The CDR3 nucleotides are TGCAGTGCTAAAGACAGCCCTAACTATGGCTACACCTTC. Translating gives CSAKDSPNYGYTF.

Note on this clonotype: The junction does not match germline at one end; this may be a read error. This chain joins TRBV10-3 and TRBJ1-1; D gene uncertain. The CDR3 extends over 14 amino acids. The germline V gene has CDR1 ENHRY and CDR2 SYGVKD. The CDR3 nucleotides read TGTGCCAGCAGTTTTGGGCTTATGAACACTGAAGCTTTCTTT. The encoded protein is CASSFGLMNTEAFF.